There are a few counts of the clone carrying this T cell receptor beta chain. The entry originates in a study of control samples from healthy donors and cancer patients. Produced via immunoSEQ multiplex PCR; TCRdb's table is partial and in-frame only. The sample yields about 150,000 clones, just under 95% seen once. CDR3 length: 15 amino acids. Trimming removed 0 bases from V and 7 bases from J; junction bases left unmatched: 3. From germline, CDR1 is MNHNS and CDR2 SASEGT. This clonotype was sampled from a middle-aged man in good health. Sequenced input: blood. The genes are TRBV6-1 and TRBJ2-1; 10 bases map to TRBD2. The CDR3 nucleotides are TGTGCCAGCAGTGAAGCAGCGGGGGGGCCTAATGAGCAGTTCTTC. Amino acids: CASSEAAGGPNEQFF.